A selection of T cell receptor beta chains follows, all from one sample in a study of CD8 T cells in Susac syndrome. TCRdb re-called the immunoSEQ multiplex PCR reads through MiXCR, storing one row per CDR3 protein. Of under 200,000 distinct CDR3 sequences in the sample, approximately 93% were seen once. The sequenced sample consisted of CD4+ T cells from PBMCs. These receptors all come from a human donor in good health. Both conserved end residues are part of each CDR3. The D gene is left open where the match is weak.

d_gene	v_gene	j_gene	CDR3aa	CDR3nt
NA	TRBV29-1	TRBJ2-5	CSVLVLAETQYF	TGCAGCGTTTTAGTCCTAGCAGAGACCCAGTACTTC
NA	TRBV7-2	TRBJ1-2	CASSFPYGGYTF	TGTGCCAGCAGCTTCCCCTACGGTGGCTACACCTTC
TRBD2	TRBV7-2	TRBJ2-2	CASSLRLAGGRTGELFF	TGTGCCAGCAGCTTAAGGCTAGCGGGGGGGCGGACCGGGGAGCTGTTTTTT
NA	TRBV5-1	TRBJ2-6	CASSVGRSSGANVLTF	TGCGCCAGCAGCGTGGGCAGGAGCTCTGGGGCCAACGTCCTGACTTTC
TRBD1	TRBV7-9	TRBJ2-7	CASSLGGQVRTYEQYF	TGTGCCAGCAGCTTAGGTGGACAGGTCCGAACCTACGAGCAGTACTTC
TRBD1	TRBV6-5	TRBJ2-1	CASSFSGTGGRNEQFF	TGTGCCAGCAGTTTCTCCGGGACAGGGGGCCGGAATGAGCAGTTCTTC
NA	TRBV9	TRBJ1-1	CASSVGPGGLNTEAFF	TGTGCCAGCAGCGTAGGGCCCGGGGGTTTGAACACTGAAGCTTTCTTT
NA	TRBV7-2	TRBJ2-3	CASSLELAKGTDTQYF	TGTGCCAGCAGCTTAGAGCTGGCCAAAGGCACAGATACGCAGTATTTT
NA	TRBV28	TRBJ1-2	CASSPTGTAGYGFGYTF	TGTGCCAGCAGTCCCACAGGGACTGCCGGCTATGGCTTTGGCTACACCTTC
NA	TRBV6-2/TRBV6-3	TRBJ1-1	CASSNRRETEAFF	TGTGCCAGCAGTAACAGGCGAGAAACTGAAGCTTTCTTT
TRBD1	TRBV7-3	TRBJ1-6	CASSLTTGGHLHF	TGTGCCAGCAGCTTAACCACAGGGGGGCACCTCCACTTT